The present T cell receptor beta chain was sequenced within a study of T cells in Graves' hyperthyroidism and ophthalmopathy. General observations from the study: Onset of ophthalmopathy came a median around 6.5 months after the model predicted it.

What was amplified from RNA transcripts were TCR beta CDR3 regions. The HTBI set primed first-round TCR CDR3 RT-PCR. One entry per CDR3 protein results from TCRdb running MiXCR on the multiplex PCR reads. The data show 600,000 to 650,000 distinct CDR3 sequences, with about a sixth seen just once and 3.5% to 4% held by the top ten. This clonotype was observed many times. Its specificity is not known. Germline V gene lookup returns CDR1 LGHDT and CDR2 YNNKEL (reference sequence). The CDR3 spans 12 residues. V was clipped by 2 bases and J by 10 bases, with 11 bases between them. Researchers defined stable Graves' hyperthyroidism as no ophthalmopathy progression within 18 months.

Sequenced material: blood. The source of this sequence is a woman younger than 45 with Graves' hyperthyroidism. This sequence joins TRBV3-1 and TRBJ1-2, with a possible D match to TRBD1 (5 bases). Here the CDR3 reads CASSQSKGHYTF. In nucleotides, the CDR3 is TGTGCCAGCAGCCAATCCAAGGGGCACTACACCTTC.